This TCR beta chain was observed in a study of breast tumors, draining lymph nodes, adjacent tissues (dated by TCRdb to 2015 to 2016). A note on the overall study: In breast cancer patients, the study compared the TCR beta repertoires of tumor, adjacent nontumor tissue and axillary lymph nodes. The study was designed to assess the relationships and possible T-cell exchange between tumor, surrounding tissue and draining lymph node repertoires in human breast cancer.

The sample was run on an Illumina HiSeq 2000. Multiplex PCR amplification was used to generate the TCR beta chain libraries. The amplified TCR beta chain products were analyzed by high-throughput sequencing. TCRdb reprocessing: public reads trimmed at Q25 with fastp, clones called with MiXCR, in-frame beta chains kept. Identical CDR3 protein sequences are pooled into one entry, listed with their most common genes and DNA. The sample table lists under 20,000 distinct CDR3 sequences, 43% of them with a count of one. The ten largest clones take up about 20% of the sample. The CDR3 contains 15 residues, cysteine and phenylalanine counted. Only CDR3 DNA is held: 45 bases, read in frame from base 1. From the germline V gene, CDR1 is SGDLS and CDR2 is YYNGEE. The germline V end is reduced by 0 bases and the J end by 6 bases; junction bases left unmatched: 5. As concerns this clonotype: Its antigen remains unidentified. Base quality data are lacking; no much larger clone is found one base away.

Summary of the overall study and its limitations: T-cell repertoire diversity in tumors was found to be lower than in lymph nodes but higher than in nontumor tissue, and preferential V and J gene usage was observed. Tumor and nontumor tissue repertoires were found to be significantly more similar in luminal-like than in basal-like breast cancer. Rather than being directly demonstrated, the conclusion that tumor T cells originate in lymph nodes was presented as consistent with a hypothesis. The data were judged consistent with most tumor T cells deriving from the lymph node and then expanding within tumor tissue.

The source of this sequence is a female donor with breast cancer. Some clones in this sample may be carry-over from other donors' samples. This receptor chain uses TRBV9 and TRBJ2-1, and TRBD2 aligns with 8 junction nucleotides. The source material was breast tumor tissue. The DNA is TGTGCCAGCAGCGTAGTTGGAGCGGGAGCCAATGAGCAGTTCTTC. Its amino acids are CASSVVGAGANEQFF. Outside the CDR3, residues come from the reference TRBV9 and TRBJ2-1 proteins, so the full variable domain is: DSGVTQTPKHLITATGQRVTLRCSPRSGDLSVYWYQQSLDQGLQFLIQYYNGEERAKGNILERFSAQQFPDLHSELNLSSLELGDSALYFCASSVVGAGANEQFFGPGTRLTVL.